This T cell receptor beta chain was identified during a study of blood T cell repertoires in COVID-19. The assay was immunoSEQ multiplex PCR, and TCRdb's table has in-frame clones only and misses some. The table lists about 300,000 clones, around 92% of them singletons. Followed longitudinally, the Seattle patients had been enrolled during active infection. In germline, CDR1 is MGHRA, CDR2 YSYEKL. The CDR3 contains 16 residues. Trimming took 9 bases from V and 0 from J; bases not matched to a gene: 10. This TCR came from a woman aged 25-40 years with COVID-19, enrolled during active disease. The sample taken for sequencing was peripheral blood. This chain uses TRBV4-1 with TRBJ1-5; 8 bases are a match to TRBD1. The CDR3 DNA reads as TGCGCCAGTAAGACAGGGGTTCAAAGTAGCAATCAGCCCCAGCATTTT. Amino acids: CASKTGVQSSNQPQHF.